This TCR beta chain stems from a study of OX40 agonist ivuxolimab in advanced cancers. Study-level background: Ivuxolimab is an agonistic anti-OX40 (CD134) antibody, and patients were treated with it.

Produced via immunoSEQ multiplex PCR; TCRdb's table is partial and in-frame only. The data show more than 65,000 clones, with around 94% seen just once and roughly 14% held by the top ten. Regarding the study as a whole: The CD4+ and CD8+ T cells in the blood had expanded clonally by week 6 at 0.1 to 3.0 mg/kg.

Concerning this clone: Its antigen remains unidentified.

The sequence was collected from an adult with an advanced solid tumor such as melanoma, head and neck, liver or kidney cancer. The sample here was CD4+ or CD8+ T cells sorted from blood, taken in a trial of the OX40 agonist ivuxolimab.

CDR3 in DNA: TGTGCCAGCAGGGGGAGCCCAACAGCTAACACTGAAGCTTTCTTT. Encoded protein: CASRGSPTANTEAFF. J is TRBJ1-1 and V is TRBV27; no clear D. V lost 6 bases and J 2 bases, leaving 16 bases between the germline ends. The length of the CDR3 is 15 residues. From germline, CDR1 is MNHEY and CDR2 SMNVEV (reference sequence).